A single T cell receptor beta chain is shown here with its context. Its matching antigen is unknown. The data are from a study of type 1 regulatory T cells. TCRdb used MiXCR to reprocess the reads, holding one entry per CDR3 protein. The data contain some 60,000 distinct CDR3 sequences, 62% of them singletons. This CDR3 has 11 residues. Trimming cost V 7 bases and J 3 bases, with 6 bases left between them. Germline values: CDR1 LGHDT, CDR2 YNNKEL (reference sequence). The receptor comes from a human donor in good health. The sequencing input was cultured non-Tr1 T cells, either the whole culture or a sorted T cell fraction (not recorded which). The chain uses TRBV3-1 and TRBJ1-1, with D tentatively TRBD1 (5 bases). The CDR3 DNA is TGTGCCAGCAAAGGGGACACTGAAGCTTTCTTT. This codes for CASKGDTEAFF.